The 31 T cell receptor beta chains below come from one sample, sequenced in a study of T-cell memory formation after mild COVID-19. TCRdb redid the calling of the 5' RACE reads with MiXCR, one entry per CDR3 protein. In the table there are roughly 600,000 distinct CDR3 sequences, about a sixth of which are singletons. What was sequenced was PBMCs or a T cell subset sorted from them (not recorded which). These receptors were obtained from an adult woman who had mild COVID-19 (a few samples of this study predate the infection). Cell type and time point are not known.

The chain couples TRBV18 to TRBJ1-1; 8 nucleotides match TRBD1. Per germline, CDR1 KGHSH and CDR2 LQKENI. The CDR3 has 19 residues. V was pared by 5 bases and J by 0 bases, with 17 bases of the junction left unmatched. The CDR3 loop reads CASSATGGPAGALNTEAFF. The DNA for the CDR3 is TGTGCCAGCTCAGCTACAGGGGGACCTGCGGGGGCCCTGAACACTGAAGCTTTCTTT.

This clonotype was seen only a few times. The rearrangement uses TRBV5-1 and TRBJ1-2, with 7 bases fitting TRBD1. The CDR3 is 13 amino acids. Germline CDR1 SGHRS, CDR2 YFSETQ. V lost 3 bases and J lost 7; bases outside the gene matches: 6. The CDR3 protein is CASSYQGEGGYTF. In DNA, the CDR3 is TGCGCCAGCAGCTACCAGGGGGAAGGTGGCTACACCTTC.

The chain carries TRBV20-1 and TRBJ1-1; TRBD1 aligns across 7 bases. This CDR3 spans 13 amino acids. J gave up 0 bases and V 7 bases, and 5 bases lay outside the gene matches. From germline, CDR1 is DFQATT and CDR2 SNEGSKA (reference sequence). The DNA of the CDR3 is TGCAGTGTTTGGACAGGCATGAACACTGAAGCTTTCTTT. Protein sequence: CSVWTGMNTEAFF.

The CDR3 region is CAASNGQGGYEQYF. Here the CDR3 DNA reads TGTGCCGCATCGAACGGACAGGGAGGCTACGAGCAGTACTTC. The chain links TRBV28 to TRBJ2-7; 8 bases fit TRBD1. The CDR3 loop spans 14 amino acids. V shed 11 bases and J 3 bases; nucleotides not matched to a gene: 12. Germline CDR1 reads MDHEN; CDR2 reads SYDVKM. Using reference TRBV28 and TRBJ2-7 for the parts outside the CDR3, the full variable domain is DVKVTQSSRYLVKRTGEKVFLECVQDMDHENMFWYRQDPGLGLRLIYFSYDVKMKEKGDIPEGYSVSREKKERFSLILESASTNQTSMYLCAASNGQGGYEQYFGPGTRLTVT.

The chain couples TRBV5-1 to TRBJ2-1; 9 nucleotides align to TRBD1. In germline, CDR1 is SGHRS, CDR2 YFSETQ. Unmatched junction bases numbered 15, after V lost 3 bases and J lost 8 bases. CDR3 length equals 17 residues. The CDR3 sequence: CASSSGQGRRGLYEQFF. CDR3 bases: TGCGCCAGCAGCTCGGGACAGGGTCGGCGGGGGTTGTATGAGCAGTTCTTC.

V usage is TRBV7-9 and J usage is TRBJ2-3; D unresolved. Germline values: CDR1 SEHNR, CDR2 FQNEAQ (reference sequence). V lost 8 bases, J lost 0 bases, and 9 bases lay in between. The CDR3 sequence is 13 residues long. The CDR3 loop is CASPAASTDTQYF. DNA for the CDR3: TGTGCCAGCCCCGCGGCTAGCACAGATACGCAGTATTTT.

This clonotype was counted between two and nine times. V and J are TRBV7-2 and TRBJ2-5; 11 nucleotides match TRBD2. From germline, CDR1 is SGHTA and CDR2 FQGNSA. The V and J ends lost 5 bases and 5 bases, in that order; junction bases with no gene match: 10. CDR3 length: 16 amino acids. The DNA for the CDR3 is TGTGCCAGCAGCAGTAATAGCGGGAGGGCCAGGGAGACCCAGTACTTC. Translating gives CASSSNSGRARETQYF.

The J gene is TRBJ2-2, the V gene TRBV6-2 or TRBV6-3; 11 positions match TRBD2. V was clipped by 8 bases and J by 6 bases; unmatched bases: 17. This CDR3 is 18 amino acids long. In germline, CDR1 is MNHEY, CDR2 SVGEGT. The CDR3 region is CASRPVSSGRFLSGELFF. DNA of the CDR3: TGTGCCAGCCGTCCGGTTTCTAGCGGGAGGTTTTTATCCGGGGAGCTGTTTTTT.

This chain connects TRBV28 to TRBJ1-2; D is unclear. Germline CDR1 reads MDHEN; CDR2 reads SYDVKM. Trimming took 2 bases from V and 1 from J, leaving 14 bases between them. CDR3 length: 16 amino acids. CDR3 nucleotide sequence: TGTGCCAGCAGTTTAGGCTCCGGAGGGATTAACTATGGCTACACCTTC. Its protein is CASSLGSGGINYGYTF.

This clonotype has a count of ten or more. This chain links TRBV7-9 with TRBJ2-5, with no clear D. Germline V gene data show CDR1 as SEHNR and CDR2 as FQNEAQ (reference sequence). The CDR3 spans 11 residues. Trimming took 7 bases from V and 2 from J, leaving 5 bases between them. The CDR3 is CASTRQETQYF. The CDR3 DNA sequence: TGTGCCAGCACTAGGCAAGAGACCCAGTACTTC.

The J gene is TRBJ2-7, the V gene TRBV19; TRBD1 might be the D (6 bases). The germline V and J ends were trimmed by 6 bases and 0 bases, with 9 bases remaining between them. This CDR3 comprises 13 residues. CDR1 and CDR2 (germline): LNHDA, SQIVND (reference sequence). In DNA, the CDR3 is TGTGCCAGTAGCGAGGACAGCTCCTACGAGCAGTACTTC. This translates into CASSEDSSYEQYF.

Many counts were recorded for this clonotype. This rearrangement joins TRBV7-2 to TRBJ2-2, with D perhaps matching TRBD1 or TRBD2 (5 bases each). CDR3 length: 16 amino acids. Trimming left V 5 bases short and J 0 bases short, with 13 bases between. Germline lookup yields CDR1 SGHTA and CDR2 FQGNSA. The CDR3 sequence is CASSIAGTANTGELFF. The CDR3, as DNA: TGTGCCAGCAGCATCGCCGGGACGGCGAACACCGGGGAGCTGTTTTTT.

The chain joins TRBV4-3 to TRBJ1-5; maybe TRBD1 (5 bases). Trimming cost V 0 bases and J 2 bases, with 11 bases left between them. The CDR3 is made up of 16 amino acids. CDR1 and CDR2 from the germline V gene are LGHNA and YSLEER. CDR3 in DNA: TGCGCCAGCAGCCAAGATTGGCAGGGACGCAATCAGCCCCAGCATTTT. Translated: CASSQDWQGRNQPQHF.

The CDR3 loop reads CSVEDLWEIYNEQFF. CDR3 DNA sequence: TGCAGCGTTGAAGATCTTTGGGAGATCTACAATGAGCAGTTCTTC. The chain links TRBV29-1 to TRBJ2-1, with a tentative D call TRBD2 (5 bases). The CDR3 is 15 residues long. From germline, CDR1 is SQVTM and CDR2 ANQGSEA. The V and J ends lost 0 bases and 3 bases respectively, with 12 bases between them.

The V and J genes are TRBV12-3 or TRBV12-4 and TRBJ2-7; tentative D call: TRBD1 (5 bases). The CDR3 has 13 amino acids. The V gene lost 5 bases and the J gene lost 1 base, with 9 bases spanning the gap. CDR3 bases: TGTGCCAGCAGTCGACAGCAGTCCTACGAGCAGTACTTC. Translated, it gives CASSRQQSYEQYF.

Ten or more counts support this clonotype. The chain is built from TRBV12-3 or TRBV12-4 and TRBJ2-3; 14 bases match TRBD2. J gave up 12 bases and V 6 bases, and 8 bases lay outside the gene matches. The CDR3 sequence is 14 residues long. CDR3 loop: CASRGTSGRGDQYF. As DNA, the CDR3 is TGTGCCAGCAGGGGGACTAGCGGGAGAGGGGACCAGTATTTT.

This chain joins TRBV12-3 or TRBV12-4 and TRBJ1-5; TRBD1 might be the D (6 bases). The CDR3 consists of 15 residues. V lost 5 bases, J lost 5 bases, and 16 bases lay in between. CDR3 residues: CASSKGWEGDQPQHF. The CDR3 coding sequence is TGTGCCAGCAGTAAGGGATGGGAGGGGGATCAGCCCCAGCATTTT.

The sample holds a few counts of this clonotype. The chain combines TRBV7-6 with TRBJ1-5, with a tentative D call TRBD1 (5 bases). V was pared by 4 bases and J by 0 bases, with 10 bases between. Germline CDR1 reads SGHVS; CDR2 reads FNYEAQ. The CDR3 covers 15 residues. The chain's CDR3 is CASSWDGNSNQPQHF. CDR3 DNA sequence: TGTGCCAGCAGCTGGGACGGGAATAGCAATCAGCCCCAGCATTTT.

The V gene is TRBV27, the J gene TRBJ2-1; a weak D match, TRBD2 (6 bases). Germline V gene sequence: CDR1 MNHEY, CDR2 SMNVEV (reference sequence). The V gene lost 3 bases and the J gene lost 5 bases, with 11 bases spanning the gap. This CDR3 is 14 amino acids long. The DNA of the CDR3 is TGTGCCAGCAGTTTCGGGACTTACGACAATGAGCAGTTCTTC. Its protein product is CASSFGTYDNEQFF.

V and J are TRBV9 and TRBJ2-1, with D possibly TRBD2 on 6 matching bases. The CDR3 has 16 residues. V was pared by 0 bases and J by 3 bases, with 13 bases between. Per germline, CDR1 SGDLS and CDR2 YYNGEE. The CDR3 DNA reads as TGTGCCAGCAGCGTAGTAACGGGAGCGTTCTACAATGAGCAGTTCTTC. Its protein product is CASSVVTGAFYNEQFF.

This clonotype was recorded a few times. The chain recombines TRBV6-5 with TRBJ2-3; 13 nucleotides line up with TRBD2. The CDR3 has 15 amino acids. Germline CDR1 and CDR2: MNHEY and SVGAGI. The ends lost 6 bases at V and 9 bases at J; junction bases unmatched: 9. The DNA of the CDR3 is TGTGCCAGCAGGGTGGGACTAGCGGGGAGGGGGACGCAGTATTTT. Protein sequence: CASRVGLAGRGTQYF.

This rearrangement joins TRBV6-6 to TRBJ1-5, with unresolved D. This CDR3 region has 15 residues. Germline CDR1 is MNHNY and CDR2 is SVGAGI (reference sequence). The V end was cut by 7 bases, the J end by 0 bases, with 13 bases between. CDR3 residues: CASTTGEYSNQPQHF. For the CDR3, the DNA is TGTGCCAGCACTACGGGAGAATATAGCAATCAGCCCCAGCATTTT.

The chain employs TRBV21-1 and TRBJ2-2; the table's D call of TRBD2 was not tested on the DNA. TRBV21-1 is shown as a pseudogene. This CDR3 spans 21 amino acids. The CDR3 reads CASSNSRFGASGAPNTGELFF. CDR3 coding DNA: TGTGCCAGCAGCAACTCACGTTTCGGGGCTAGCGGAGCCCCGAACACCGGGGAGCTGTTTTTT.

The table lists this clonotype with many counts. The chain links TRBV7-2 to TRBJ2-7; tentatively, D is TRBD1 (6 bases). The V end lost 5 bases, the J end lost 3 bases, and 14 bases lay between the germline ends. The CDR3 sequence is 14 residues long. Germline V gene sequence: CDR1 SGHTA, CDR2 FQGNSA. Here the CDR3 DNA reads TGTGCCAGCAGCCCACGACAGGAGCGCTACGAGCAGTACTTC. Amino acids: CASSPRQERYEQYF.

The chain has TRBV18 and TRBJ2-5; the D is unclear. The CDR3 sequence is 15 residues long. Germline V gene sequence: CDR1 KGHSH, CDR2 LQKENI. Trimming took 5 bases from V and 0 from J, leaving 13 bases between them. CDR3 region: CASSSTGQDQETQYF. CDR3 sequence (DNA): TGTGCCAGCTCATCGACTGGGCAGGACCAAGAGACCCAGTACTTC. Complete variable domain (other parts from reference TRBV18 and TRBJ2-5): NAGVMQNPRHLVRRRGQEARLRCSPMKGHSHVYWYRQLPEEGLKFMVYLQKENIIDESGMPKERFSAEFPKEGPSILRIQQVVRGDSAAYFCASSSTGQDQETQYFGPGTRLLVL.

The genes are TRBV10-3 and TRBJ2-7, with a tentative D call TRBD1 (5 bases). Germline CDR1 reads ENHRY; CDR2 reads SYGVKD. V was clipped by 0 bases and J by 2 bases, with 8 bases between them. This CDR3 is built from 14 residues. The CDR3 region has the DNA TGTGCCATCAGTGAGTCACTGGGGCCCTACGAGCAGTACTTC. Amino acid sequence: CAISESLGPYEQYF.

In its sample, this clonotype was seen many times. This chain joins TRBV4-2 and TRBJ2-1; TRBD2 is a possible D gene (5 bases). CDR1 and CDR2 (germline): LGHNA, YNFKEQ. The V and J ends lost 1 base and 0 bases respectively, with 7 bases between them. The CDR3 runs to 15 residues. DNA for the CDR3: TGTGCCAGCAGCCAAGCGGGGAGCTCCTACAATGAGCAGTTCTTC. Protein product: CASSQAGSSYNEQFF.

A note on this clonotype: One end of the junction does not line up with germline, which may come from a read error. The J gene is TRBJ2-3, the V gene TRBV7-9; 7 positions match TRBD1. Germline values: CDR1 SEHNR, CDR2 FQNEAQ (reference sequence). This CDR3 has 13 residues. CDR3 sequence reads: CASSTTTGTAPGF. Written as DNA, the CDR3 is TGTGCCAGCAGCACAACAACCGGGACAGCCCCGGGTTTT.

V is TRBV4-1 and J is TRBJ2-6, with D tentatively TRBD1 (6 bases). The CDR3 totals 13 residues. Germline V gene data show CDR1 as MGHRA and CDR2 as YSYEKL. V was shortened by 4 bases and J by 12 bases, with 13 bases between the two germline ends. CDR3 in amino acids: CASSPQGRVVLTF. DNA of the CDR3: TGCGCCAGCAGCCCTCAGGGGCGCGTCGTCCTGACTTTC.

The chain carries TRBV10-3 and TRBJ1-1, with 7 bases fitting TRBD1. CDR3 length: 14 amino acids. CDR1 and CDR2 from the germline V gene are ENHRY and SYGVKD. V lost 6 bases and J lost 0; bases outside the gene matches: 4. CDR3 region: CAISLTGMNTEAFF. In DNA, the CDR3 is TGTGCCATCAGCCTGACAGGGATGAACACTGAAGCTTTCTTT.

This clonotype was seen repeatedly, ten times or more. The chain recombines TRBV2 with TRBJ2-3; a possible D gene is TRBD1 (5 bases). Germline V gene lookup returns CDR1 SNHLY and CDR2 FYNNEI. The CDR3 covers 15 residues. The V end was cut by 4 bases, the J end by 2 bases, with 13 bases between. The CDR3 region is CASSVGQGNTDTQYF. As DNA, the CDR3 is TGTGCCAGCAGTGTCGGACAAGGGAACACAGATACGCAGTATTTT.